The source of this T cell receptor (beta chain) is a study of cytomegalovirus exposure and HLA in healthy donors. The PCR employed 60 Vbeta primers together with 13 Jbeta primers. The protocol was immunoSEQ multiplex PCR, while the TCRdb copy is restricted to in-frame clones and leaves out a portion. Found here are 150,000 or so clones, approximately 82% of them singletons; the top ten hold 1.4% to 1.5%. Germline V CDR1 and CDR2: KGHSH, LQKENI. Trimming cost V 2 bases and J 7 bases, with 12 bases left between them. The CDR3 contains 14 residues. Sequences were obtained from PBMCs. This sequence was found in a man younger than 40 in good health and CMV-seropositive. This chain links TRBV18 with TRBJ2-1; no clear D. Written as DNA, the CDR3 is TGTGCCAGCTCACCAACGATAGCTCGGAATGAGCAGTTCTTC. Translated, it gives CASSPTIARNEQFF.